This TCR beta chain derives from a study of preoperative IRX-2 immunotherapy in early breast cancer. Treatment indicated: preoperative locoregional IRX-2 cytokine immunotherapy. This phase Ib study tested locoregional IRX-2 cytokine immunotherapy given before surgery. Sequencing was performed with immunoSEQ multiplex PCR; in TCRdb, only in-frame clones are kept and a portion is missing. The sample records around 13,000 clones, roughly 93% being singletons. The CDR3 covers 14 residues. Germline CDR1 reads MNHEY; CDR2 reads SMNVEV (reference sequence). V shed 6 bases and J 9 bases; nucleotides not matched to a gene: 6.

The biological material was taken from a patient treated with IRX-2 immunotherapy. The chain combines TRBV27 with TRBJ1-6; 9 bases fit TRBD1. This TCR was sampled from a human donor with breast cancer. The chain's CDR3 is CASSGQGKVSPLHF. As DNA, the CDR3 is TGTGCCAGCAGCGGACAGGGGAAGGTTTCACCCCTCCACTTT.